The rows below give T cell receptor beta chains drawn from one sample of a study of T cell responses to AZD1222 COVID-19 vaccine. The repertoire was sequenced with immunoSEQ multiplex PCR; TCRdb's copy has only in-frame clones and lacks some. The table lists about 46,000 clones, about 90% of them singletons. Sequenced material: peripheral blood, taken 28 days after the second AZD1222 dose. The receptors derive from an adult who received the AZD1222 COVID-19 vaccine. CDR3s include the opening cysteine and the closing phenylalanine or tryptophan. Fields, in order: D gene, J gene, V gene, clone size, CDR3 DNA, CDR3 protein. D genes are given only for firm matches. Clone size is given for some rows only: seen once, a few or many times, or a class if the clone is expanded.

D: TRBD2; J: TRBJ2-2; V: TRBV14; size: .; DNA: TGTGCCAGCAGCCCCTATATAGCGGGAGTGCGTACCGGGGAGCTGTTTTTT; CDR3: CASSPYIAGVRTGELFF
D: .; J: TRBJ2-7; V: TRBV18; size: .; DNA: TGTGCCAGCTCATCCTATGACTCCATCGGTACTACGGGGCAGTACTTC; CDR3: CASSSYDSIGTTGQYF
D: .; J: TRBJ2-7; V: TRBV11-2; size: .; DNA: TGTGCCAGCAGCTTGGCAGGGAAGACCTACGAGCAGTACTTC; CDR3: CASSLAGKTYEQYF
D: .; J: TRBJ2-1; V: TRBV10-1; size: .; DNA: TGCGCCAGCAGTGAGTCCAAGTTCTTC; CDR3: CASSESKFF
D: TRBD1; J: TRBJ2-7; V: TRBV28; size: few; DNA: TGTGCCGGTATGGACAGGGGGCGTTACGAGCAGTACTTC; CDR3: CAGMDRGRYEQYF
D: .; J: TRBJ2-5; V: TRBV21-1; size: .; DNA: TGTGCCAGCAGCGTTATTCGGACTAGCGGGGAAGAGACCCAGTACTTC; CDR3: CASSVIRTSGEETQYF
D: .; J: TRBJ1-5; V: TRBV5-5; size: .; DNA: TGTGCCAGCAGCTTGGCAGGAGGCAGGAGAAGCAATCAGCCCCAGCATTTT; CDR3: CASSLAGGRRSNQPQHF
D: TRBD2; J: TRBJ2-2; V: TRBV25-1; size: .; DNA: TGTGCCAGCAGTGAATATTTCCTAGCGGGCGATAACACCGGGGAGCTGTTTTTT; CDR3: CASSEYFLAGDNTGELFF
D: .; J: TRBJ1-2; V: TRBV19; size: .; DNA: TGTGCCAGTAGTCGCCAGGGAGGCTATGGCTACACCTTC; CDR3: CASSRQGGYGYTF
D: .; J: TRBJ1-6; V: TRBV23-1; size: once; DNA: TGCGCCAGCAGGGGCAGGGTTGGAAATTCACCCCTCCACTTT; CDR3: CASRGRVGNSPLHF
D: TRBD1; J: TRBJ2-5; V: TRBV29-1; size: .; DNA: TGCAGCTTAACCGGGACAGGGTACGAGACCCAGTACTTC; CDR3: CSLTGTGYETQYF
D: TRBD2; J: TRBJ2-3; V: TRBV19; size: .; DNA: TGTGCCAGTAAGGTCGGGGGGGGGCCAGATACGCAGTATTTT; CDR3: CASKVGGGPDTQYF
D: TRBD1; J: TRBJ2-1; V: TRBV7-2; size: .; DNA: TGTGCCAGCAGCTACACGACAGGGGTCGATGAGCAGTTCTTC; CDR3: CASSYTTGVDEQFF
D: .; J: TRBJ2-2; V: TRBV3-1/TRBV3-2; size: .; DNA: TGTGCCAGCAGCCAATTCCTAGCGACGAACACCGGGGAGCTGTTTTTT; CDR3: CASSQFLATNTGELFF
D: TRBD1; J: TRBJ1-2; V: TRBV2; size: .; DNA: TGTGCCAGCAGCACGAAAGGGACAGGGAGCTATGGCTACACCTTC; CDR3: CASSTKGTGSYGYTF